This entry features one T cell receptor (beta chain) sequence. V was trimmed by 0 bases and J by 1 base, leaving 12 bases between them. This CDR3 comprises 16 residues. CDR1 and CDR2 (germline): MNHEY, SVGAGI. The data were obtained in a study of pediatric ulcerative colitis. The protocol was immunoSEQ multiplex PCR, while the TCRdb copy is restricted to in-frame clones and leaves out a portion. The sample holds 11,000 to 15,000 clones, around 90% seen once. Material: blood. The TCR sequence derives from a boy aged 5-17 years with moderate ulcerative colitis. The chain is built from TRBV6-5 and TRBJ2-5; tentative D call: TRBD1 (6 bases). The CDR3 nucleotides are TGTGCCAGCAGTTACTCCAGGGGCGGAGGCCAAGAGACCCAGTACTTC. This gives the protein CASSYSRGGGQETQYF.